Below, 26 T cell receptor beta chains from the same sample are listed, as sequenced in a study of blood T cells in healthy people across ages. PCR was performed a second time for about 6 to 12 cycles using a sample-barcoded 5' primer and a J-beta primer mix. Each CDR3 protein gets one entry after TCRdb re-called the 5' RACE reads with MiXCR. The sample consists of 600,000 or so distinct CDR3 sequences, under 25% of them appearing once. Sample: blood. The receptors were sampled from a man in his 70s in good health.

Worth noting for this clonotype: This clone may be a read error of a much larger clone one base away. The chain combines TRBV2 with TRBJ2-3; TRBD2 is a possible D gene (6 bases). The CDR3 has 13 amino acids. CDR1 is SNHLY and CDR2 is FYNNEI in the germline V gene. CDR3 amino acids: CASSGTSTDTQCF. CDR3 DNA sequence: TGTGCCAGCAGCGGAACTAGCACAGATACGCAGTGTTTT.

The J gene is TRBJ2-1, the V gene TRBV6-1, with 9 bases identical to TRBD2. Germline CDR1 and CDR2: MNHNS and SASEGT. V dropped 6 bases and J dropped 7; count of bases not matched to a gene: 16. The CDR3 loop spans 17 amino acids. DNA of the CDR3: TGTGCCAGCAGGAGCCATACGCGGGAGGGCCCTCGGAATGAGCAGTTCTTC. Residues: CASRSHTREGPRNEQFF.

This clonotype was observed many times. The chain links TRBV20-1 to TRBJ2-1; weak D call: TRBD1 (6 bases). The germline gives CDR1 DFQATT, CDR2 SNEGSKA (reference sequence). CDR3 length: 17 residues. Trimming left V 1 base short and J 2 bases short, with 18 bases between. The CDR3 DNA is TGCAGTGCTAGAGCTTTTTCCAAGGACAGCCCCTACAATGAGCAGTTCTTC. Translating it yields CSARAFSKDSPYNEQFF.

This chain uses TRBV2 with TRBJ2-7; D is unclear. V lost 2 bases and J lost 1, with 12 bases in between. Germline CDR1 SNHLY, CDR2 FYNNEI. This CDR3 contains 15 residues. The CDR3 DNA follows: TGTGCCAGCAGTGAATCTCTCCCTGGGTCCTACGAGCAGTACTTC. Translating it yields CASSESLPGSYEQYF. The full variable domain, completed using reference TRBV2 and TRBJ2-7, is EPEVTQTPSHQVTQMGQEVILRCVPISNHLYFYWYRQILGQKVEFLVSFYNNEISEKSEIFDDQFSVERPDGSNFTLKIRSTKLEDSAMYFCASSESLPGSYEQYFGPGTRLTVT.

The gene calls are TRBV28 and TRBJ1-5; tentatively, D is TRBD1 (6 bases). The germline V gene encodes CDR1 MDHEN and CDR2 SYDVKM. The CDR3 loop spans 14 amino acids. Trimming took off 11 bases at V and 5 bases at J, with 19 bases between the two ends. The CDR3: CAAGVTGYHQPQHF. The CDR3 coding sequence is TGTGCCGCGGGGGTAACAGGGTATCATCAGCCCCAGCATTTT.

At least ten counts were recorded for this clonotype. This chain joins TRBV19 and TRBJ2-1, with 8 bases aligning to TRBD2. This CDR3 has 14 amino acids. The germline V gene encodes CDR1 LNHDA and CDR2 SQIVND (reference sequence). The CDR3 protein is CATGAGGFLDEQFF. Written as DNA, the CDR3 is TGTGCGACCGGTGCGGGAGGCTTTTTGGATGAGCAGTTCTTC.

V and J are TRBV15 and TRBJ1-3; 7 nucleotides agree with TRBD1. CDR3 length: 13 amino acids. Germline lookup yields CDR1 LNHNV and CDR2 YYDKDF (reference sequence). The V segment lost 5 bases and the J segment 10 bases; nucleotides outside the gene matches: 8. CDR3 nucleotides: TGTGCCACCAGCGCGACAGGGAAGGGAACCATATATTTT. This translates into CATSATGKGTIYF.

The chain links TRBV29-1 to TRBJ2-1; D might be TRBD1 (6 bases). V lost 6 bases to trimming and J lost 9 bases, with 12 bases between them. The CDR3 consists of 11 residues. Germline V CDR1 and CDR2: SQVTM, ANQGSEA. The CDR3 loop is CSVVGASEQFF. The CDR3 DNA follows: TGCAGCGTGGTGGGGGCTTCTGAGCAGTTCTTC.

The chain combines TRBV10-3 with TRBJ1-1; D may be TRBD1 (6 bases). The length of the CDR3 is 13 residues. The V gene's germline CDR1 is ENHRY and CDR2 SYGVKD. V dropped 5 bases and J dropped 1 base, with 8 bases sitting between them. The CDR3 is CAISPGENTEAFF. As DNA, the CDR3 is TGTGCCATCAGTCCAGGGGAGAACACTGAAGCTTTCTTT.

This clonotype showed up just a few times. One end of the junction fails to match germline, which may point to a read error. J is TRBJ2-5 and V is TRBV7-6; 7 bases line up with TRBD2. The J call may be wrong; the DNA end is better matched by TRBJ2-1. Germline CDR1 is SGHVS and CDR2 is FNYEAQ. The CDR3 runs 13 residues. In DNA, the CDR3 is TGTGCCAGCAGCCTAGCGGAGGACAATGAGCAGTTCTTC. Translating it yields CASSLAEDNEQFF.

This clonotype came up a few times. CDR3 region: CASSPGLVFTDTQYF. CDR3 bases: TGTGCCAGCAGCCCCGGACTAGTGTTCACAGATACGCAGTATTTT. The chain is built from TRBV5-4 and TRBJ2-3; 7 bases match TRBD2. The V segment lost 4 bases and the J segment 2 bases; nucleotides outside the gene matches: 7. CDR3 length equals 15 residues. CDR1 is SGHNT and CDR2 is YYREEE in the germline V gene (reference sequence).

This chain joins TRBV12-3 or TRBV12-4 and TRBJ1-5; tentative D call: TRBD1 (5 bases). This CDR3 spans 14 amino acids. Trimming removed 1 base from V and 5 bases from J, with 9 bases in between. The CDR3 DNA is TGTGCCAGCAGTTTAGAGGGGAGCGATCAGCCCCAGCATTTT. This translates into CASSLEGSDQPQHF.

This chain uses TRBV7-2 with TRBJ2-1; 9 nucleotides line up with TRBD2. CDR1 is SGHTA and CDR2 is FQGNSA in the germline V gene. The ends lost 5 bases at V and 10 bases at J; junction bases unmatched: 12. There are 15 residues in the CDR3. The CDR3 protein is CASSVGSGRFSEQFF. As DNA, the CDR3 is TGTGCCAGCAGCGTGGGGAGCGGGAGGTTCAGCGAGCAGTTCTTC.

The genes are TRBV20-1 and TRBJ1-1; tentative D call: TRBD1 (5 bases). Germline-derived CDR1 and CDR2 are DFQATT and SNEGSKA (reference sequence). This CDR3 has 13 residues. Deletions cut 6 bases from V and 7 bases from J, with 18 bases between. CDR3 in DNA: TGCAGTGCACAGAGCCCGCAGGGACGTGAAGCTTTCTTT. Protein: CSAQSPQGREAFF.

The chain joins TRBV5-1 to TRBJ2-3; either TRBD1 or TRBD2 may supply D (5 bases each). Germline V gene data show CDR1 as SGHRS and CDR2 as YFSETQ. The CDR3 loop spans 15 amino acids. Between the trimmed V and J ends, which lost 5 bases and 2 bases, there was a span of 15 bases. CDR3 in amino acids: CASSLDGTVTDTQYF. The CDR3 nucleotides read TGCGCCAGCAGTCTTGACGGGACGGTCACAGATACGCAGTATTTT.

The rearrangement uses TRBV7-9 and TRBJ2-3; TRBD1 might be the D (6 bases). This CDR3 contains 17 residues. V lost 0 bases and J lost 2, with 15 bases in between. CDR1 SEHNR and CDR2 FQNEAQ come from the germline V gene (reference sequence). CDR3 nucleotide sequence: TGTGCCAGCAGCTTAGCCTGGCAGGGGAGTCCCACAGATACGCAGTATTTT. Its translation is CASSLAWQGSPTDTQYF. Variable domain in full (rest from reference TRBV7-9 and TRBJ2-3): DTGVSQNPRHKITKRGQNVTFRCDPISEHNRLYWYRQTLGQGPEFLTYFQNEAQLEKSRLLSDRFSAERPKGSFSTLEIQRTEQGDSAMYLCASSLAWQGSPTDTQYFGPGTRLTVL.

This clonotype was seen a handful of times. V is TRBV7-2 and J is TRBJ1-2; TRBD1 aligns across 8 bases. With 3 bases clipped from V and 4 bases from J, the junction kept 4 bases outside the gene matches. Per germline, CDR1 SGHTA and CDR2 FQGNSA. The CDR3 is made up of 14 amino acids. The CDR3 loop is CASSFTGGFYGYTF. The CDR3 region has the DNA TGTGCCAGCAGCTTCACAGGGGGATTCTATGGCTACACCTTC. The full variable domain, its missing parts supplied by reference TRBV7-2 and TRBJ1-2, is GAGVSQSPSNKVTEKGKDVELRCDPISGHTALYWYRQSLGQGLEFLIYFQGNSAPDKSGLPSDRFSAERTGGSVSTLTIQRTQQEDSAVYLCASSFTGGFYGYTFGSGTRLTVV.

This clonotype showed up just a few times. CDR3: CASTPGPGELFF. The CDR3 DNA sequence: TGTGCCAGCACCCCAGGCCCCGGGGAGCTGTTTTTT. This chain uses TRBV2 with TRBJ2-2; D not resolved. The CDR3 totals 12 residues. Germline V gene sequence: CDR1 SNHLY, CDR2 FYNNEI. V gave up 7 bases and J gave up 6 bases, with 9 bases separating them.

The CDR3 region is CASSQGTWIGANVLTF. The CDR3 bases are TGTGCCAGCAGCCAAGGTACATGGATCGGGGCCAACGTCCTGACTTTC. The rearrangement joins TRBV14 to TRBJ2-6; D gene uncertain. The CDR3 runs to 16 residues. Trimming stripped 1 base from V and 4 bases from J, with 11 bases between. Per germline, CDR1 SGHDN and CDR2 FVKESK.

In its sample, this clonotype was seen a few times. The J gene is TRBJ1-2, the V gene TRBV2, with no clear D. The CDR3 is made up of 13 amino acids. Germline CDR1 is SNHLY and CDR2 is FYNNEI. Trimming took off 6 bases at V and 4 bases at J, with 12 bases between the two ends. The CDR3 loop is CASSASGLYGYTF. The CDR3 bases are TGTGCCAGCAGCGCATCAGGTCTCTATGGCTACACCTTC.

The chain is built from TRBV4-1 and TRBJ1-6; D call uncertain. CDR3 length: 13 amino acids. The V gene's germline CDR1 is MGHRA and CDR2 YSYEKL. The germline V and J ends were trimmed by 3 bases and 5 bases, with 5 bases remaining between them. The CDR3 region has the DNA TGCGCCAGCAGCCAGTACGATAATTCACCCCTCCACTTT. Its protein is CASSQYDNSPLHF.

The gene calls are TRBV12-3 or TRBV12-4 and TRBJ1-4; D may be TRBD1 (5 bases). The CDR3 loop spans 15 amino acids. Trimming pared 5 bases from V and 10 bases from J, leaving 20 bases between. The CDR3 DNA sequence: TGTGCCAGCAGTACCGTGGGGGACGGAAACGGAAAACTGTTTTTT. This encodes CASSTVGDGNGKLFF.

This clonotype came up many times. V usage is TRBV5-5 and J usage is TRBJ1-1; 7 nucleotides match TRBD1. Losses at the gene ends were 4 bases for V and 0 bases for J; bases not matched to a gene: 9. CDR1 SGHKS and CDR2 YYEKEE come from the germline V gene (reference sequence). The CDR3 runs to 16 residues. CDR3 region: CASSPRQGEMNTEAFF. The CDR3 DNA reads as TGTGCCAGCAGCCCCCGACAGGGTGAGATGAACACTGAAGCTTTCTTT.

This clonotype was seen more than once but under ten times. The junction does not match germline at one end; this may be a read error. The chain is built from TRBV5-1 and TRBJ2-5; D may correspond to TRBD1 or TRBD2 (6 bases each). This CDR3 comprises 14 residues. Germline CDR1 is SGHRS and CDR2 is YFSETQ. The CDR3 DNA follows: TGCGCCAGCAGCTTGAAGGGGGGCCAAGAGGCCCAGTACTTC. Translation gives CASSLKGGQEAQYF.

This clonotype was seen many times. The J gene is TRBJ2-5, the V gene TRBV29-1; D might be TRBD1 or TRBD2, each matching 5 bases. Germline loops: CDR1 SQVTM, CDR2 ANQGSEA. The germline V and J ends were trimmed by 5 bases and 3 bases, with 10 bases remaining between them. The CDR3 has 12 amino acids. CDR3 region: CSVTQGEETQYF. Here the CDR3 DNA reads TGCAGCGTTACCCAGGGAGAAGAGACCCAGTACTTC.

Many counts were recorded for this clonotype. V is TRBV7-2 and J is TRBJ2-6; D is uncertain. This CDR3 contains 13 residues. Trimming took off 2 bases at V and 3 bases at J, with 2 bases between the two ends. CDR1 and CDR2 from the germline V gene are SGHTA and FQGNSA. In DNA, the CDR3 is TGTGCCAGCAGCTTATTTGGGGCCAACGTCCTGACTTTC. Protein product: CASSLFGANVLTF.